This TCR beta chain was profiled in a study of T-cell reconstitution after alpha-beta-depleted transplantation in children. This clonotype was counted ten times or more. Using unique molecular identifiers, the investigators prepared the TCRbeta library. TCRdb re-called the PCR reads through MiXCR, storing one row per CDR3 protein. This table holds more than 200,000 distinct CDR3 sequences, about 8.8% found once. V lost 5 bases and J 1 base, leaving 12 bases between the germline ends. This CDR3 region has 14 residues. Germline V gives CDR1 SGHVS, CDR2 FNYEAQ. This receptor was taken from a human donor who donated a stem cell graft to a child with SCID. Sequenced material: PBMCs from the stem cell graft donor, taken from the stem cell graft. The J gene is TRBJ2-7, the V gene TRBV7-6; D remains ambiguous. CDR3 bases: TGTGCCAGCAGCCCGCGCATCCAATCCTACGAGCAGTACTTC. Its protein product is CASSPRIQSYEQYF.